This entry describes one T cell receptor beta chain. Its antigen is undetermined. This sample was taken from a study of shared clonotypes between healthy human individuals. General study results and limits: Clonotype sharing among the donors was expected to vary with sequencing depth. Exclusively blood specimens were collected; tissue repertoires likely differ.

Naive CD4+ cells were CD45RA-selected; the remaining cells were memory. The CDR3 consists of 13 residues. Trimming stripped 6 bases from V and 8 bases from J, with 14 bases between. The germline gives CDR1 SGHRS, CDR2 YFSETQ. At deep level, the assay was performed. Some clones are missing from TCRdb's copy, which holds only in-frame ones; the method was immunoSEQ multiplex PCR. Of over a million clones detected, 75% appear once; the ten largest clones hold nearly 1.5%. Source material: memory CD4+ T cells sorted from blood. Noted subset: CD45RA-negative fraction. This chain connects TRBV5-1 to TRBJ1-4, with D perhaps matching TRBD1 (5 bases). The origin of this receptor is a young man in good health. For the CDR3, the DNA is TGCGCCAGCAAGACAGTCCTATCCGAAAAACTGTTTTTT. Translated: CASKTVLSEKLFF. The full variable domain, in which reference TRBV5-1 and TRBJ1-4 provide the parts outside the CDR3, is KAGVTQTPRYLIKTRGQQVTLSCSPISGHRSVSWYQQTPGQGLQFLFEYFSETQRNKGNFPGRFSGRQFSNSRSEMNVSTLELGDSALYLCASKTVLSEKLFFGSGTQLSVL.